This TCR beta chain was captured in a study of tumor-infiltrating lymphocytes in primary liver carcinoma. From around 520 ng of total RNA, TCR beta-specific cDNA was reverse-transcribed using a constant-region primer. Slightly modified ARM-PCR with three nested multiplex PCR rounds yielded TCR beta libraries. For around 11 cycles apiece, the opening two PCR rounds ran with TRBV1-TRBV30 forward primers and a C-beta reverse primer. Using its own MiXCR run on the multiplex PCR reads, TCRdb lists one record per CDR3 protein. The table shows 330,000 or so distinct CDR3 sequences, with less than 65% occurring only once. V shed 6 bases and J 5 bases; nucleotides not matched to a gene: 21. The CDR3 has 19 residues. Germline V gene data show CDR1 as MNHEY and CDR2 as SVGEGT. Germline DNA was also extracted, and blood RNA was taken from unsorted whole blood.

Sequencing was performed on peripheral blood. The chain links TRBV6-2 or TRBV6-3 to TRBJ2-4; TRBD2 agrees at 8 bases. The sequence derives from a man in his forties with primary liver carcinoma and hepatitis B virus infection. The CDR3 region has the DNA TGTGCCAGCAGAGAACCCCTCGGGGGGGAGGGCCTGAGACAAAACATTCAGTACTTC. Residues: CASREPLGGEGLRQNIQYF.